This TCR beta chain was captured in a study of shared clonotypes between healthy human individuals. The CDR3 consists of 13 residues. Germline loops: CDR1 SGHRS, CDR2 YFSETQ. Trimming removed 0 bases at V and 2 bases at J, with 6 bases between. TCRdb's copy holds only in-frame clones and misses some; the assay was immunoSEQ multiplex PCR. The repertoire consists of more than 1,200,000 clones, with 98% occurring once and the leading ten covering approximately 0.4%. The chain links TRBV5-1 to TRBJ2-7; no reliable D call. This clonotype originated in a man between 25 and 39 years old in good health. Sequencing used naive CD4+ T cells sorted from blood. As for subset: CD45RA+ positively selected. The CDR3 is CASSLDTAYEQYF. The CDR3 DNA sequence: TGCGCCAGCAGCTTGGACACTGCCTACGAGCAGTACTTC. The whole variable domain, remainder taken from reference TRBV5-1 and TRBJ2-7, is KAGVTQTPRYLIKTRGQQVTLSCSPISGHRSVSWYQQTPGQGLQFLFEYFSETQRNKGNFPGRFSGRQFSNSRSEMNVSTLELGDSALYLCASSLDTAYEQYFGPGTRLTVT.